The next 18 T cell receptor beta chains were all read from a single sample in a study of cytomegalovirus exposure and HLA in healthy donors. The primer mix had 60 Vbeta and 13 Jbeta primers. Measured with immunoSEQ multiplex PCR; TCRdb has only the in-frame clones, and not every one. The top ten clones hold 2.1% of a sample with tens of thousands of clones, about 72% of them seen once. Input material: PBMCs. The receptors shown here come from a man younger than 40 in good health and CMV-seronegative.

This clone was recorded a few times. The chain is built from TRBV25-1 and TRBJ2-5; 10 bases line up with TRBD2. Trimming took 5 bases from V and 1 from J; bases not matched to a gene: 10. Germline CDR1 is MGHDK and CDR2 is SYGVNS. This CDR3 region has 17 residues. The CDR3 sequence: CASSSHRLAGTQETQYF. CDR3 DNA sequence: TGTGCCAGCAGTTCGCACCGACTAGCGGGTACCCAAGAGACCCAGTACTTC.

The genes are TRBV13 and TRBJ2-2, with D possibly being TRBD1 (6 bases). The CDR3 contains 16 residues. Trimming took 0 bases from V and 1 from J, leaving 9 bases between them. CDR1 is PRHDT, CDR2 FYEKMQ, per germline (reference sequence). CDR3 sequence reads: CASSLGLQGNTGELFF. For the CDR3, the DNA is TGTGCCAGCAGCTTAGGCCTACAGGGGAACACCGGGGAGCTGTTTTTT.

V usage is TRBV19 and J usage is TRBJ1-1, with TRBD1 matching 12 bases. Trimming cost V 4 bases and J 1 base; bases outside gene matches: 13. CDR1 is LNHDA and CDR2 is SQIVND in the germline V gene (reference sequence). The CDR3 runs to 19 residues. Here the CDR3 DNA reads TGTGCCAGTAGTAAAAGTTATTGGGACAGGGGGCCTGAGAACACTGAAGCTTTCTTT. It codes for CASSKSYWDRGPENTEAFF. The full variable domain, its missing parts supplied by reference TRBV19 and TRBJ1-1, is DGGITQSPKYLFRKEGQNVTLSCEQNLNHDAMYWYRQDPGQGLRLIYYSQIVNDFQKGDIAEGYSVSREKKESFPLTVTSAQKNPTAFYLCASSKSYWDRGPENTEAFFGQGTRLTVV.

The V gene is TRBV27, the J gene TRBJ2-1; TRBD1 might be the D (6 bases). Germline assignment: CDR1 MNHEY and CDR2 SMNVEV (reference sequence). V shed 8 bases and J shed 5 bases, with 10 bases lying between them. This CDR3 has 12 residues. CDR3 bases: TGTGCCAGCTGTGCAGGGGACAATGAGCAGTTCTTC. This translates into CASCAGDNEQFF.

The chain recombines TRBV10-2 with TRBJ2-3; D unresolved. V lost 8 bases to trimming and J lost 1 base, with 10 bases between them. The CDR3 runs 13 residues. The germline V gene encodes CDR1 WSHSY and CDR2 SAAADI. The CDR3 here is CASYRLGTDTQYF. In DNA, the CDR3 is TGCGCCAGCTATCGACTTGGCACAGATACGCAGTATTTT.

The chain combines TRBV5-4 with TRBJ1-3, with 10 bases aligning to TRBD1. The CDR3 is 19 amino acids. CDR1 SGHNT and CDR2 YYREEE come from the germline V gene (reference sequence). Trimming removed 3 bases from V and 1 base from J; junction bases left unmatched: 13. The CDR3 protein is CASSSTMRDRGGSGNTIYF. In nucleotides, the CDR3 is TGTGCCAGCAGCTCGACGATGCGGGACAGGGGAGGGTCTGGAAACACCATATATTTT.

V and J are TRBV5-6 and TRBJ2-3; 10 bases match TRBD2. The CDR3 contains 18 residues. V dropped 0 bases and J dropped 0; count of bases not matched to a gene: 7. Per the germline V gene, CDR1 is SGHDT and CDR2 is YYEEEE. The CDR3 protein is CASSLEGGLAVSTDTQYF. The DNA of the CDR3 is TGTGCCAGCAGCTTGGAAGGAGGACTAGCGGTTAGCACAGATACGCAGTATTTT. Variable domain in full (rest from reference TRBV5-6 and TRBJ2-3): DAGVTQSPTHLIKTRGQQVTLRCSPKSGHDTVSWYQQALGQGPQFIFQYYEEEERQRGNFPDRFSGHQFPNYSSELNVNALLLGDSALYLCASSLEGGLAVSTDTQYFGPGTRLTVL.

The genes are TRBV11-2 and TRBJ2-5, with TRBD1 matching over 8 bases. CDR3 length equals 14 residues. Germline trimming cut 5 bases from V and 2 bases from J; bases unmatched to any gene: 4. Germline V CDR1 and CDR2: SGHAT, FQNNGV. CDR3 sequence: CASSGQGRQETQYF. The CDR3 DNA follows: TGTGCCAGCAGCGGACAGGGTCGACAAGAGACCCAGTACTTC.

The CDR3 coding sequence is TGCGCCAGCAGCTTAGGCAGCACTACCTACGAGCAGTACTTC. Translated: CASSLGSTTYEQYF. The chain links TRBV5-1 to TRBJ2-7; D is uncertain. CDR1 SGHRS and CDR2 YFSETQ come from the germline V gene. The V and J ends lost 2 bases and 2 bases respectively, with 11 bases between them. The CDR3 runs to 14 residues.

The V gene is TRBV29-1, the J gene TRBJ2-7; D perhaps matches TRBD2 (5 bases). Trimming removed 6 bases at V and 3 bases at J, with 15 bases between. The V gene's germline CDR1 is SQVTM and CDR2 ANQGSEA. The CDR3 has 13 amino acids. The CDR3 sequence: CSVRDPGFYEQYF. The DNA for the CDR3 is TGCAGCGTCCGGGATCCAGGTTTCTACGAGCAGTACTTC.

The gene calls are TRBV5-1 and TRBJ2-7; perhaps TRBD2 as D (6 bases). The germline CDR1 and CDR2 sequences are SGHRS and YFSETQ. The CDR3 runs to 14 residues. The germline V and J ends were trimmed by 3 bases and 5 bases, with 15 bases remaining between them. CDR3 DNA sequence: TGCGCCAGCAGCTCCCGGGACTCTGCCCACGAGCAGTACTTC. It translates to CASSSRDSAHEQYF.

This clone came up a few times. This chain joins TRBV7-5 and TRBJ1-2. TRBV7-5 is classified as a pseudogene. This CDR3 spans 14 amino acids. Written as DNA, the CDR3 is TGTGTCAGAAGCTCCCCTCCCTGGGAGTATGGCTACACCTTC. It encodes CVRSSPPWEYGYTF.

Comment on this clone: A junction end diverges from the germline sequence, so it may reflect a read error. The V gene is TRBV4-3, the J gene TRBJ2-7; TRBD2 agrees at 9 bases. Germline V gene lookup returns CDR1 LGHNA and CDR2 YSLEER. CDR3 length: 16 residues. DNA for the CDR3: TGCGCCCGCAGCCAAGATCAAGGACTAGCGACTAACGAGCAGTACTTC. The encoded protein is CARSQDQGLATNEQYF.

V usage is TRBV30 and J usage is TRBJ1-4; a weak D match, TRBD1 (5 bases). The CDR3 is 18 amino acids. V lost 4 bases, J lost 8 bases, and 29 bases lay in between. Germline V gene sequence: CDR1 GTSNPN, CDR2 SVGIG (reference sequence). This CDR3 reads CAWTSYNWRTGLGEKLFF. Written as DNA, the CDR3 is TGTGCCTGGACTTCCTATAATTGGCGGACGGGACTCGGGGAAAAACTGTTTTTT.

The V and J genes are TRBV10-3 and TRBJ2-3; a possible D gene is TRBD2 (5 bases). Trimming cost V 0 bases and J 3 bases, with 13 bases left between them. CDR1 ENHRY and CDR2 SYGVKD come from the germline V gene. This CDR3 spans 16 amino acids. CDR3 amino acids: CAISESPERRTDTQYF. The CDR3 nucleotides are TGTGCCATCAGTGAGTCCCCGGAGAGGAGGACAGATACGCAGTATTTT.

This chain links TRBV4-1 with TRBJ1-6; 8 bases agree with TRBD1. The V gene end was trimmed by 0 bases and the J gene end by 7 bases; junction bases not matched to a gene: 11. The CDR3 length is 18 residues. The germline gives CDR1 MGHRA, CDR2 YSYEKL. The CDR3 is CASSQEVGTGSVNSPLHF. DNA for the CDR3: TGCGCCAGCAGCCAAGAAGTGGGGACAGGCTCTGTAAATTCACCCCTCCACTTT.

CDR3 bases: TGTGCCTGGAGTGTAATCCTTCTTAATTCACCCCTCCACTTT. As protein: CAWSVILLNSPLHF. The genes are TRBV30 and TRBJ1-6, with D unclear. The CDR3 is made up of 14 amino acids. Germline V lookup: CDR1 GTSNPN, CDR2 SVGIG (reference sequence). The V end lost 0 bases, the J end lost 6 bases, and 9 bases lay between the germline ends.

The chain couples TRBV10-3 to TRBJ1-5; TRBD1 aligns across 8 bases. This CDR3 comprises 16 residues. Per the germline V gene, CDR1 is ENHRY and CDR2 is SYGVKD. Unmatched junction bases numbered 9, after V lost 3 bases and J lost 5 bases. In DNA, the CDR3 is TGTGCCATCAGTGATTTTCTTCTGACAGGGGATCAGCCCCAGCATTTT. It specifies CAISDFLLTGDQPQHF.